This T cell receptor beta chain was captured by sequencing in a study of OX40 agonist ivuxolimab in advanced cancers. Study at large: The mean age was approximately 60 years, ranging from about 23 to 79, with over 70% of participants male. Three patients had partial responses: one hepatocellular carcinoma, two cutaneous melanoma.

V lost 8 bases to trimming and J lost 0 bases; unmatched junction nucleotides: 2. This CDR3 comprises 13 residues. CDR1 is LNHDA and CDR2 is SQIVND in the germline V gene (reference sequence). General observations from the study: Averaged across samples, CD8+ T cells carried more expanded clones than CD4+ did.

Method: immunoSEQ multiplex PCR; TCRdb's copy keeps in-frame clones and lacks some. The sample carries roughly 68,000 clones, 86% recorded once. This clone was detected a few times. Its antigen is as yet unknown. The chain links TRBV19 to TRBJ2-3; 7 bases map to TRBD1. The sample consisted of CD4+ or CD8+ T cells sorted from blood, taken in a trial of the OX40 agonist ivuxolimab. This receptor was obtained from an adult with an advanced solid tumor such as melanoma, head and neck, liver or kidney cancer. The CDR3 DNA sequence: TGTGCCAGTGGACAGGAAAGCACAGATACGCAGTATTTT. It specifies CASGQESTDTQYF.